This T cell receptor beta chain was found in a study of blood T cell repertoires in COVID-19. On the study more broadly: From the United States, Italy and Spain came samples of acute and convalescent COVID-19. In each case, the material was cDNA or gDNA derived from T cells, B-cell-depleted T cells, or PBMCs.

During active infection, Seattle patients enrolled and were then monitored through disease. Per the original methods: Amplified reference gene primers provided the basis for estimating nucleated cell counts. Some clones are missing from TCRdb's copy, which holds only in-frame ones; the method was immunoSEQ multiplex PCR. The DNA gave D and trimming, while V, J and clone size come from that table. The repertoire consists of roughly 380,000 clones, with 89% occurring once and the leading ten covering less than 2%. Trimming cost V 5 bases and J 5 bases; bases outside gene matches: 8. The CDR3 sequence is 14 residues long. CDR1 and CDR2 from the germline V gene are LGHDT and YNNKEL (reference sequence).

The sample taken for sequencing was peripheral blood. The J gene is TRBJ1-2, the V gene TRBV3-1 (or the pseudogene TRBV3-2), with 7 bases lining up with TRBD1. This TCR derives from a woman aged 40 to 50 with COVID-19, enrolled during active disease. DNA of the CDR3: TGTGCCAGCAGCGCGCGACAGGGTTTTTATGGCTACACCTTC. This gives the protein CASSARQGFYGYTF.